This is a list of T cell receptor beta chains from one sample in a study of blood T cell repertoires in COVID-19. Profiled with immunoSEQ multiplex PCR; TCRdb holds only in-frame clones, not every one. Of approximately 260,000 clones listed, around 82% are singletons. The sample consisted of peripheral blood. Receptors were obtained from a human donor in a cohort sampled during active COVID-19. Each CDR3 is given with its conserved first and last residue. The order of the fields is J gene, clone size, D gene, V gene, CDR3 DNA, CDR3 protein. D genes are given only for firm matches. Where a row states a size, it is once, few, many or the class of an expanded clone; other rows omit it.

TRBJ2-5 - - TRBV15 TGTGCCACCAGCAGAGGTGGGAGCCAAGAGACCCAGTACTTC CATSRGGSQETQYF
TRBJ1-2 - TRBD1 TRBV6-6 TGTGCCAGCAGTTACCCGGGACAGGACTATGGCTACACCTTC CASSYPGQDYGYTF
TRBJ1-2 - - TRBV6-1 TGTGCCAGCAGCACAGGCCCCCGTAACTATGGCTACACCTTC CASSTGPRNYGYTF
TRBJ1-2 - - TRBV5-6 TGTGCCAGCAGCTTGGACAGTGGCTATGGCTACACCTTC CASSLDSGYGYTF
TRBJ1-2 - TRBD1 TRBV5-8 TGTGCCAGCAGCTTAACAGGGGTCCCTGGCTACACCTTC CASSLTGVPGYTF
TRBJ1-2 - TRBD1 TRBV4-1 TGCGCCAGCAGCCTAGGACAGGGGAACTATGGCTACACCTTC CASSLGQGNYGYTF
TRBJ2-1 many TRBD1 TRBV19 TGTGCCAGTAGTTCCCGGGACAGGGGTTTTGGTGAGCAGTTCTTC CASSSRDRGFGEQFF
TRBJ2-5 - - TRBV12-3/TRBV12-4 TGTGCCAGCCGGGGAGAGACCCAGTACTTC CASRGETQYF
TRBJ2-1 - TRBD2 TRBV4-1 TGCGCCAGCAGCCAAGTTGTTAGCGGGCTCCTTAATGAGCAGTTCTTC CASSQVVSGLLNEQFF
TRBJ2-3 many TRBD1 TRBV27 TGTGCCACCACCTTTCGGGACAGGGGTATAGATACGCAGTATTTT CATTFRDRGIDTQYF
TRBJ1-1 - - TRBV28 TGTGCCAGCTGTTCGGCCTGGCGGGGGTATTACACTGAAGCTTTCTTT CASCSAWRGYYTEAFF
TRBJ2-7 - TRBD2 TRBV5-1 TGCGCCAGCAGCACTGGCGCGGGAGTAAGCCACGAGCAGTACTTC CASSTGAGVSHEQYF
TRBJ1-4 - - TRBV7-9 TGTGCCAGCAGCTCGGACTTAAGGAATGAAAAACTGTTTTTT CASSSDLRNEKLFF
TRBJ2-3 - TRBD2 TRBV6-5 TGTGCCAGCAGTTCCGTAGCGGGAGTGGTCTCAGATACGCAGTATTTT CASSSVAGVVSDTQYF
TRBJ2-7 - - TRBV6-2/TRBV6-3 TGTGCCAGCAGTTTCAGGGGCTTCGAGCAGTACTTC CASSFRGFEQYF
TRBJ2-6 - TRBD1 TRBV5-1 TGCGCCAGCAGCCCCCTTCAGGGGGTAAGTGGGGCCAACGTCCTGACTTTC CASSPLQGVSGANVLTF
TRBJ2-1 - TRBD2 TRBV7-3 TGTGCCAGCAGCTTAGGGCTAGCGGGAGGAAATGAGCAGTTCTTC CASSLGLAGGNEQFF
TRBJ1-2 few - TRBV13 TGTGCCAGCAGCCAAAATGACTATGGCTACACCTTC CASSQNDYGYTF
TRBJ1-6 - TRBD1 TRBV3-1/TRBV3-2 TGTGCCAGCGGGTTAAGGCAGGGGGAAAGCTCCTATAATTCACCCCTCCACTTT CASGLRQGESSYNSPLHF
TRBJ1-6 - - TRBV15 TGTGCCACCAGCAGAGTTGGGGCGGGGGCAGGGATTTATTCACCCCTCCACTTT CATSRVGAGAGIYSPLHF
TRBJ2-2 - - TRBV19 TGTGCCAGTAGTCTGACACTCACCATAATTTTAACCGGGGAGCTGTTTTTT CASSLTLTIILTGELFF
TRBJ2-7 many TRBD1 TRBV29-1 TGCAGCGCACACGACGGGACAGCCTCCTACGAGCAGTACTTC CSAHDGTASYEQYF
TRBJ2-5 once TRBD2 TRBV14 TGTGCCAGCAGAACTACGGCGGGAGGGCAAGAGACCCAGTACTTC CASRTTAGGQETQYF
TRBJ1-1 - TRBD1 TRBV15 TGTGCCACCAGCAGAGATTTCAGGGGGAGCACTGAAGCTTTCTTT CATSRDFRGSTEAFF
TRBJ1-1 - - TRBV3-1/TRBV3-2 TGTGCCAGCAGCGGAAGGGGCGCGACTGAAGCTTTCTTT CASSGRGATEAFF
TRBJ1-4 few TRBD1 TRBV2 TGTGCCATCCGACAGGGACGTAATGAAAAACTGTTTTTT CAIRQGRNEKLFF
TRBJ2-1 - - TRBV20-1 TGCAGTGCTTCCCTATACAATGAGCAGTTCTTC CSASLYNEQFF
TRBJ2-1 - - TRBV6-5 TGTGCCGTCCAGCCGGGTTCCTCCTACAATGAGCAGTTCTTC CAVQPGSSYNEQFF
TRBJ1-2 once - TRBV11-1 TGTGCCAGCAGCCCCAGGGGAAGCGGCTACACCTTC CASSPRGSGYTF